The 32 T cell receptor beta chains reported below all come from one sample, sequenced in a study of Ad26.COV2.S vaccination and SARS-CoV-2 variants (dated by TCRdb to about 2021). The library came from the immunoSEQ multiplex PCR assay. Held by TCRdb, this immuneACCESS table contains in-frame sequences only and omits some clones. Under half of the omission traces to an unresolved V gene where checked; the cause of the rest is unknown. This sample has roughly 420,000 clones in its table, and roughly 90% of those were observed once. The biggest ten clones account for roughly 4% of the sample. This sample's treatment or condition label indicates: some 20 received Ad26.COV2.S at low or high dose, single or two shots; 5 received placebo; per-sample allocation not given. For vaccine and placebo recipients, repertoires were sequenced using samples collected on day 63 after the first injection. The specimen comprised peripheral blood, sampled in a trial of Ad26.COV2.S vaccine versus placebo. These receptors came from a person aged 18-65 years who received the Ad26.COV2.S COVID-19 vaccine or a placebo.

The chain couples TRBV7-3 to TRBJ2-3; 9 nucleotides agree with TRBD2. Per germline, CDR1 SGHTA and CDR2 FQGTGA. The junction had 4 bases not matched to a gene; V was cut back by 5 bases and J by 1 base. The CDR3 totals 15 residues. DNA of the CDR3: TGTGCCAGCAGCACTAGCGGGTTACGCACAGATACGCAGTATTTT. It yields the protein CASSTSGLRTDTQYF.

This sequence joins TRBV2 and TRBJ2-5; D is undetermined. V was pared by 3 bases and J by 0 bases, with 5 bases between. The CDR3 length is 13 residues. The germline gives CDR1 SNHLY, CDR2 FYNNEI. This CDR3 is CASSELYQETQYF. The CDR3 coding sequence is TGTGCCAGCAGTGAGCTTTACCAAGAGACCCAGTACTTC.

DNA for the CDR3: TGTGCCAGCAGCTTTTCAGGGAGCTCCTATAATTCACCCCTCCACTTT. It codes for CASSFSGSSYNSPLHF. V and J are TRBV7-2 and TRBJ1-6; maybe TRBD1 (5 bases). Trimming took 3 bases from V and 0 from J, leaving 9 bases between them. CDR1 is SGHTA, CDR2 FQGNSA, per germline. The CDR3 consists of 16 residues.

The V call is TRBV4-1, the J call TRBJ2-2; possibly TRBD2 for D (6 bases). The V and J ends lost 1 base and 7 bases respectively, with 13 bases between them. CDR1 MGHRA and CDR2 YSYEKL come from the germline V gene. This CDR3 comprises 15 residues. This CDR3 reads CASSQVVGTVGELFF. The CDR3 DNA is TGCGCCAGCAGCCAAGTGGTCGGGACTGTCGGGGAGCTGTTTTTT.

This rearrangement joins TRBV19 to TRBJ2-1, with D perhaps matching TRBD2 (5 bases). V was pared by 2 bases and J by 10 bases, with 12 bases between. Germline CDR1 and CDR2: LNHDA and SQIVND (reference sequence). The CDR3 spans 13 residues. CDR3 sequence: CASSIIWGAEQFF. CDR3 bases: TGTGCCAGTAGTATAATATGGGGAGCAGAGCAGTTCTTC.

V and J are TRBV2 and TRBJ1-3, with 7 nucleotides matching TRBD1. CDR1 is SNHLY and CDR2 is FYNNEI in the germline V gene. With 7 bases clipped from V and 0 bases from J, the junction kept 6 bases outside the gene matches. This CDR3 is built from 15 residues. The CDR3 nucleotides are TGTGCCAGCACCGACAGGGCCTTCTCTGGAAACACCATATATTTT. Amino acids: CASTDRAFSGNTIYF.

The CDR3 loop reads CASSPRREDTQYF. DNA for the CDR3: TGTGCCAGCAGTCCCAGACGGGAGGATACGCAGTATTTT. The chain links TRBV28 to TRBJ2-3, with D possibly TRBD2 on 6 matching bases. Trimming took off 5 bases at V and 6 bases at J, with 12 bases between the two ends. The CDR3 extends over 13 amino acids. The germline CDR1 and CDR2 sequences are MDHEN and SYDVKM.

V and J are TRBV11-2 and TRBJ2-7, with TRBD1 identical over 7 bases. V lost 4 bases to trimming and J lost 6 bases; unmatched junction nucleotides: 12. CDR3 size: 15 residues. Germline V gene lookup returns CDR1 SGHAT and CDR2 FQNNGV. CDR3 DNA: TGTGCCAGCAGCTCGAGAGGGACAGTATCGGCCGAGCAGTACTTC. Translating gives CASSSRGTVSAEQYF.

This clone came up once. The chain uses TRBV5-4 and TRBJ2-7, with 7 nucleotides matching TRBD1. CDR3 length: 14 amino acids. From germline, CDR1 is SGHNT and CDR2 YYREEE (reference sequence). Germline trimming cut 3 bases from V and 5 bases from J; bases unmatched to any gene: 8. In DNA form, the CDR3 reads TGTGCCAGCAGCTCGACAGGGAAGGCGCACGAGCAGTACTTC. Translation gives CASSSTGKAHEQYF.

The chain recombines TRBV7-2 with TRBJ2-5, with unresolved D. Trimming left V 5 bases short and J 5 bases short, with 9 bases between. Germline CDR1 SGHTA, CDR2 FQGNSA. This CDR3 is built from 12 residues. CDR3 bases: TGTGCCAGCAGCCCGCTCCGGGAGACCCAGTACTTC. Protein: CASSPLRETQYF.

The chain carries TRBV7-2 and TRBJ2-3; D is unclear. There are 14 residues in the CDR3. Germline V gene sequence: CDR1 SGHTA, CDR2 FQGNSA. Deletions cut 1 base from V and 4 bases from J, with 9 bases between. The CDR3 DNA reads TGTGCCAGCAGCTTAGTCCTAGGCGCAGATACGCAGTATTTT. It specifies CASSLVLGADTQYF. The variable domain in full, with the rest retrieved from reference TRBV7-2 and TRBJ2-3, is GAGVSQSPSNKVTEKGKDVELRCDPISGHTALYWYRQSLGQGLEFLIYFQGNSAPDKSGLPSDRFSAERTGGSVSTLTIQRTQQEDSAVYLCASSLVLGADTQYFGPGTRLTVL.

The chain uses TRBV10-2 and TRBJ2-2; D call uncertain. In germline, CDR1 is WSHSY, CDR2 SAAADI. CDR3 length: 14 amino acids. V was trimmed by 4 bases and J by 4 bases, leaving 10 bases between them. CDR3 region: CASSGPRLTGELFF. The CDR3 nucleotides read TGCGCCAGCAGTGGGCCCCGACTCACCGGGGAGCTGTTTTTT.

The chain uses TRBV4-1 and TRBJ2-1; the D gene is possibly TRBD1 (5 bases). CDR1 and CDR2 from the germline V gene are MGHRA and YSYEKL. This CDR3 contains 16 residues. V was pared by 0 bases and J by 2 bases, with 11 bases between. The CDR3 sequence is CASSQDTGTTYNEQFF. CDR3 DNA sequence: TGCGCCAGCAGCCAAGATACAGGTACTACCTACAATGAGCAGTTCTTC.

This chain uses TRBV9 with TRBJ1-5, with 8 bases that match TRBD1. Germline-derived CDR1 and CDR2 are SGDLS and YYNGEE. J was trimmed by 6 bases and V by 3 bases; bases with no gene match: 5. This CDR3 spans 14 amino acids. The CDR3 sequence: CASSENRGGQPQHF. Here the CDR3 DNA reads TGTGCCAGCAGCGAGAACAGGGGGGGTCAGCCCCAGCATTTT.

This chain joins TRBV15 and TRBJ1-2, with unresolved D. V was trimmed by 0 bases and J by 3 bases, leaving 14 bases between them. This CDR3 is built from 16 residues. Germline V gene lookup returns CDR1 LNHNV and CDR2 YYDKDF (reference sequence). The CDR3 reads CATSRDIRRRDYGYTF. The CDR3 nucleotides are TGTGCCACCAGCAGAGATATAAGGAGGAGAGACTATGGCTACACCTTC.

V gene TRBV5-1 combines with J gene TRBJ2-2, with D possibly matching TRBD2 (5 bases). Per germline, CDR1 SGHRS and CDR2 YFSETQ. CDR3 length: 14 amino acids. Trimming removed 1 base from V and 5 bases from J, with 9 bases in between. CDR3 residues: CASSLYGGTGELFF. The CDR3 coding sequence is TGCGCCAGCAGCTTGTACGGCGGGACCGGGGAGCTGTTTTTT.

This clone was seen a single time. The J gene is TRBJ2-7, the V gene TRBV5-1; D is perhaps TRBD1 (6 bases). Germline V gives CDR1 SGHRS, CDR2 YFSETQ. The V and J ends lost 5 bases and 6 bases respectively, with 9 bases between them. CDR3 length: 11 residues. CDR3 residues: CASRQGGEQYF. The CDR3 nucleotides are TGCGCCAGCAGACAGGGTGGCGAGCAGTACTTC.

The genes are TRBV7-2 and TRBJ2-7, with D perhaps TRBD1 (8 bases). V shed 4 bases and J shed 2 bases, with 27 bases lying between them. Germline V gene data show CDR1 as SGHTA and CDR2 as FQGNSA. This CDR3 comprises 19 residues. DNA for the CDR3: TGTGCCAGCAGCTACAGGGGGGGAGCGGTTAGACCTATGCCCTACGAGCAGTACTTC. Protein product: CASSYRGGAVRPMPYEQYF.

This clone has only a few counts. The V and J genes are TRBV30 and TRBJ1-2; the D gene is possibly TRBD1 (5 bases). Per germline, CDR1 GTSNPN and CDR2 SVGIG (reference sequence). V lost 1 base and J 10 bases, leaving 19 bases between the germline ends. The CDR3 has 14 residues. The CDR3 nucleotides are TGTGCCTGGAGTGCCCCGGGACGAAAGATGGACTACACCTTC. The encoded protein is CAWSAPGRKMDYTF.

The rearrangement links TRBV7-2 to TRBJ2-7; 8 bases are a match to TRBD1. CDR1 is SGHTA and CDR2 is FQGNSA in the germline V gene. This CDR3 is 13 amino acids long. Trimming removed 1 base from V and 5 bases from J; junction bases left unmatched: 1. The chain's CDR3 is CASSLVQGDEQYF. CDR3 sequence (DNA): TGTGCCAGCAGCTTAGTACAGGGGGACGAGCAGTACTTC.

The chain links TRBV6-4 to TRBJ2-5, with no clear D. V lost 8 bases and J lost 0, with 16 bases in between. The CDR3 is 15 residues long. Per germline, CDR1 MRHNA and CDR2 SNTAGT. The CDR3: CASRRTASYQETQYF. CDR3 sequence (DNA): TGTGCCAGCCGTCGGACGGCCTCTTACCAAGAGACCCAGTACTTC.

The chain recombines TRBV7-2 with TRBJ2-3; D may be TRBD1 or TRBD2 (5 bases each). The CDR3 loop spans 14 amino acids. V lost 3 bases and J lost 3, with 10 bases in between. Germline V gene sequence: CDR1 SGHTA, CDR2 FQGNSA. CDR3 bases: TGTGCCAGCAGCTTGGGGGACCGTACAGATACGCAGTATTTT. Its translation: CASSLGDRTDTQYF.

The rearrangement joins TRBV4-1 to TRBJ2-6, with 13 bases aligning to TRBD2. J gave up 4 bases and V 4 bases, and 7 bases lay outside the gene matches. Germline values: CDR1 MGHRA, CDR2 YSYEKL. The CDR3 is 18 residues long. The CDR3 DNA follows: TGCGCCAGCAGCCCAAGACTAGCGGGGGGCTCCGGGGCCAACGTCCTGACTTTC. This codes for CASSPRLAGGSGANVLTF.

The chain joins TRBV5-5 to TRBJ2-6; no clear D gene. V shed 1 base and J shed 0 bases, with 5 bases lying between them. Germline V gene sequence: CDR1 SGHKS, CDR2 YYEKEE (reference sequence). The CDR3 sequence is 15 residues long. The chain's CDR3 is CASSLFGSGANVLTF. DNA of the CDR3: TGTGCCAGCAGCTTGTTTGGCTCTGGGGCCAACGTCCTGACTTTC.

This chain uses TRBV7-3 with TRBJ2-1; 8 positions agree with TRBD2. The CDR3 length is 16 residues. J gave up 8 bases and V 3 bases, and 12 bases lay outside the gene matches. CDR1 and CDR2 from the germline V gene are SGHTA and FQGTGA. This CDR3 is CASSFLMASGFHEQFF. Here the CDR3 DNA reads TGTGCCAGCAGCTTTTTGATGGCTAGCGGGTTCCATGAGCAGTTCTTC.

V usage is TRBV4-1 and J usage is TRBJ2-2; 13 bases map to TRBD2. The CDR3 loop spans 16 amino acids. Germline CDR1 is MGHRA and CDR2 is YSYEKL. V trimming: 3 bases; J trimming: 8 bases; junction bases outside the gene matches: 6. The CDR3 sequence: CASSQLGTSGEGELFF. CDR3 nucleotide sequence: TGCGCCAGCAGCCAGCTGGGGACTAGCGGGGAAGGGGAGCTGTTTTTT.

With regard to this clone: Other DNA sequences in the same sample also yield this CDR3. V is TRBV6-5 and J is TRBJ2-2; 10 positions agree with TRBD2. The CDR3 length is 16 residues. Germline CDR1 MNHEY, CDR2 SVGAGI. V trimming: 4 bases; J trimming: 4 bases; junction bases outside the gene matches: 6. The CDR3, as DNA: TGTGCCAGCAGTTTCTCTAGCGGGGGTCGCACCGGGGAGCTGTTTTTT. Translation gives CASSFSSGGRTGELFF.

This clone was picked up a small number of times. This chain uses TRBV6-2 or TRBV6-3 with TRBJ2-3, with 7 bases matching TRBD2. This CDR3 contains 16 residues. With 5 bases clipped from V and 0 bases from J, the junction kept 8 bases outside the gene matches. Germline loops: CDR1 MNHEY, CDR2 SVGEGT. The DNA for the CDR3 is TGTGCCAGCAGTACCCGGGGGGTGTCTAGCACAGATACGCAGTATTTT. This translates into CASSTRGVSSTDTQYF.

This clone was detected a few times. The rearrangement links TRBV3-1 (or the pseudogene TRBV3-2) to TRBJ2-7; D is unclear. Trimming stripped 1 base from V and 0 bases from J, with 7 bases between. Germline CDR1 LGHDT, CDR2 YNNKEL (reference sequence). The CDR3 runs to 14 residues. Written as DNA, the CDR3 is TGTGCCAGCAGCCAAGGATTTGCCTCCTACGAGCAGTACTTC. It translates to CASSQGFASYEQYF.

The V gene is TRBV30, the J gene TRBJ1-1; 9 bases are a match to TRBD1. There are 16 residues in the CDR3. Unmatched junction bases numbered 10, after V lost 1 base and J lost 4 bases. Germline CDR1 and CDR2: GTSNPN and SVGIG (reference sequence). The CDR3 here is CAWSEGQGFPSTEAFF. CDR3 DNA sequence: TGTGCCTGGAGTGAGGGACAGGGATTCCCCAGCACTGAAGCTTTCTTT.

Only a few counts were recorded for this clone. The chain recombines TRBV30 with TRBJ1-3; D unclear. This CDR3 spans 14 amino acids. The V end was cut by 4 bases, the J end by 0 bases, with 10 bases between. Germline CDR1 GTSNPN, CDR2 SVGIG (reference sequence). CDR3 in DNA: TGTGCCTGGAAGGAGGGATACTCTGGAAACACCATATATTTT. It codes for CAWKEGYSGNTIYF.

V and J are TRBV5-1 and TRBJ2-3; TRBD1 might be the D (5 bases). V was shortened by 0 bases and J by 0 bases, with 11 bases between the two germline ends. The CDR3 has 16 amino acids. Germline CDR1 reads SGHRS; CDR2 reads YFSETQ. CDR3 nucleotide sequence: TGCGCCAGCAGCTTGGAGCCAGGGCCGAGCACAGATACGCAGTATTTT. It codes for CASSLEPGPSTDTQYF.